This T cell receptor (beta chain) emerged from a study of human T cells and chemical hapten exposure. Study-wide background: Patients had diphenylcyclopropenone applied to the scalp weekly throughout the approximately 25-week study.

Remarks on this clonotype: Its antigen is undetermined.

Study-wide points: Among expanded TCRs, significantly more large CDR3 similarity clusters formed than among controls. TCRs exceeding a frequency of 1 in 1000 stayed unchanged under DPC sensitization.

Indicated time point: pre-sensitization, week 0. As for treatment: therapeutic diphenylcyclopropenone sensitization with weekly scalp DPC. Each CDR3 protein is one row after TCRdb ran MiXCR on the RACE reads. This table holds fewer than 200,000 distinct CDR3 sequences, under 35% found once. Between the trimmed V and J ends, which lost 5 bases and 8 bases, there was a span of 13 bases. CDR1 and CDR2 from the germline V gene are SGHKS and YYEKEE (reference sequence). This CDR3 comprises 13 residues. The clonotype was recovered from a woman aged 30 to 39 with alopecia areata. Some clones in this sample may be carry-over from other donors' samples. This rearrangement joins TRBV5-5 to TRBJ1-4, with a tentative D call TRBD1 (5 bases). This material consisted of whole blood, taken in connection with sensitization to the hapten diphenylcyclopropenone (DPC). In DNA form, the CDR3 reads TGTGCCAGCAGAATCAGGGAAGACGAAAAACTGTTTTTT. Translation: CASRIREDEKLFF.